These 12 T cell receptor beta chains were all obtained from the same sample, sequenced in a study of cytomegalovirus exposure and HLA in healthy donors. Vbeta (60) and Jbeta (13) primers were used in the PCR. The data were produced by immunoSEQ multiplex PCR, yet TCRdb's version contains in-frame clones alone and is incomplete. The sample gives around 170,000 clones, 65% to 80% of which show up once; 3.1% is in the top ten. Input material: PBMCs. These receptors were obtained from a woman aged 45-65 years in good health and CMV-seropositive.

CDR3 coding DNA: TGTGCCAGCAGCTTAGGGGGCGGGGGGTTCTCCAATGAGCAGTTCTTC. Protein product: CASSLGGGGFSNEQFF. V is TRBV7-2 and J is TRBJ2-1; 8 bases line up with TRBD2. The CDR3 is 16 amino acids. J lost 6 bases, V lost 1 base, and 8 bases had no gene match. The germline gives CDR1 SGHTA, CDR2 FQGNSA.

V gene TRBV6-5 combines with J gene TRBJ2-7, with a possible D match to TRBD1 (6 bases). Germline values: CDR1 MNHEY, CDR2 SVGAGI. Trimming left V 4 bases short and J 6 bases short, with 13 bases between. The CDR3 spans 13 residues. CDR3: CASSSTGTIEQYF. The CDR3 nucleotides are TGTGCCAGCAGTTCGACCGGGACAATCGAGCAGTACTTC.

The V gene is TRBV30, the J gene TRBJ2-7, with D possibly being TRBD1 (6 bases). CDR1 and CDR2 from the germline V gene are GTSNPN and SVGIG (reference sequence). This CDR3 region has 13 residues. V shed 5 bases and J shed 1 base, with 12 bases lying between them. CDR3 in DNA: TGTGCCTGGGGGGGACAAGGATCCTACGAGCAGTACTTC. Protein: CAWGGQGSYEQYF.

The J gene is TRBJ2-4, the V gene TRBV4-2; D unclear. The CDR3 has 18 residues. Trimming took 0 bases from V and 1 from J, leaving 16 bases between them. Germline V CDR1 and CDR2: LGHNA, YNFKEQ. In DNA form, the CDR3 reads TGTGCCAGCAGCCAAGATCCTATGACTTCAGCGGCCAAAAACATTCAGTACTTC. Its translation is CASSQDPMTSAAKNIQYF.

The rearrangement joins TRBV19 to TRBJ2-2; 7 nucleotides agree with TRBD2. The V gene's germline CDR1 is LNHDA and CDR2 SQIVND (reference sequence). Unmatched junction bases numbered 9, after V lost 2 bases and J lost 0 bases. CDR3 length: 18 residues. CDR3 sequence (DNA): TGTGCCAGTAGTATAAGAGGAGGTGCGGGGGCGAACACCGGGGAGCTGTTTTTT. Its translation: CASSIRGGAGANTGELFF.

This chain links TRBV18 with TRBJ1-1; maybe TRBD1 (5 bases). Trimming pared 3 bases from V and 8 bases from J, leaving 13 bases between. This CDR3 is built from 13 residues. Per germline, CDR1 KGHSH and CDR2 LQKENI. The CDR3 DNA is TGTGCCAGCTCACCCGCAGGAGGGGCCGAAGCTTTCTTT. Its translation: CASSPAGGAEAFF.

The rearrangement links TRBV4-3 to TRBJ1-3; a weak D match, TRBD1 (6 bases). V lost 1 base, J lost 4 bases, and 14 bases lay in between. This CDR3 has 16 residues. Germline V CDR1 and CDR2: LGHNA, YSLEER. DNA for the CDR3: TGCGCCAGCAGCCAAGTTGGGGGCGGAGAGGGAAACACCATATATTTT. Protein product: CASSQVGGGEGNTIYF.

J is TRBJ1-2 and V is TRBV29-1; D not certain. V was pared by 6 bases and J by 3 bases, with 14 bases between. From germline, CDR1 is SQVTM and CDR2 ANQGSEA. This CDR3 region has 13 residues. CDR3 amino acids: CSVSLGVDYGYTF. CDR3 bases: TGCAGCGTCTCCCTCGGGGTGGACTATGGCTACACCTTC.

In its sample, this clone was seen a few times. This sequence joins TRBV6-1 and TRBJ1-5, with D hard to call. CDR1 MNHNS and CDR2 SASEGT come from the germline V gene. CDR3 length equals 14 residues. V was shortened by 9 bases and J by 0 bases, with 12 bases between the two germline ends. The CDR3 here is CASLEQISNQPQHF. In nucleotides, the CDR3 is TGTGCCAGTCTTGAACAGATTAGCAATCAGCCCCAGCATTTT.

This clone was found once. The DNA for the CDR3 is TGTGCCAGCAGGGGGACAGGGGATTTTAACTATGGCTACACCTTC. It specifies CASRGTGDFNYGYTF. The J gene is TRBJ1-2, the V gene TRBV5-6; 10 bases fit TRBD1. The CDR3 is made up of 15 amino acids. Germline CDR1 and CDR2: SGHDT and YYEEEE. J lost 1 base, V lost 5 bases, and 5 bases had no gene match.

The chain combines TRBV6-5 with TRBJ2-5, with a possible D match to TRBD2 (6 bases). V was clipped by 0 bases and J by 3 bases, with 8 bases between them. CDR3 length: 14 residues. Per the germline V gene, CDR1 is MNHEY and CDR2 is SVGAGI. As DNA, the CDR3 is TGTGCCAGCAGTTACTCGTGGGGGGAAGAGACCCAGTACTTC. Translating it yields CASSYSWGEETQYF.

The chain has TRBV9 and TRBJ1-4; maybe TRBD1 (6 bases). CDR1 is SGDLS, CDR2 YYNGEE, per germline. The V end lost 4 bases, the J end lost 7 bases, and 11 bases lay between the germline ends. The length of the CDR3 is 13 residues. DNA of the CDR3: TGTGCCAGCAGCCGCGGGGGCGGTGAAAAACTGTTTTTT. Protein product: CASSRGGGEKLFF. Using reference TRBV9 and TRBJ1-4 for the parts outside the CDR3, the full variable domain is DSGVTQTPKHLITATGQRVTLRCSPRSGDLSVYWYQQSLDQGLQFLIQYYNGEERAKGNILERFSAQQFPDLHSELNLSSLELGDSALYFCASSRGGGEKLFFGSGTQLSVL.